The source of this TCR beta chain is a study of blood T cell repertoires in COVID-19. Under the authors' procedure: Nucleated cell number was recorded as an estimate derived from reference gene primer amplification. The table came from immunoSEQ multiplex PCR; TCRdb's copy has only in-frame clones and leaves some out. V and J calls and clone size are as listed in that table; D and trimming were resolved from the DNA. This sample yields over 85,000 clones, of which about 90% are seen a single time; 7.5% to 10% belongs to the top ten. The CDR3 runs 17 residues. CDR1 is MNHNS and CDR2 is SASEGT in the germline V gene. The trim removed 0 bases at V and 3 bases at J, leaving 7 bases unmatched.

The chain joins TRBV6-1 to TRBJ1-1; TRBD1 aligns across 10 bases. The sample comprised peripheral blood. This TCR came from a woman in her 70s with acute or convalescent COVID-19. In nucleotides, the CDR3 is TGTGCCAGCAGTGAAGCCCTTGGGACAGGGGAGGACACTGAAGCTTTCTTT. This encodes CASSEALGTGEDTEAFF.